A selection of T cell receptor beta chains follows, all from one sample in a study of cytomegalovirus exposure and HLA in healthy donors. Data came from immunoSEQ multiplex PCR; TCRdb stores just in-frame clones and leaves some out. The sample shows about 140,000 clones, approximately 68% of them seen only once. The sample was PBMCs. These receptors all come from a man aged 55 to 70 in good health and CMV-seronegative. Each CDR3 is given with its conserved first and last residue. Fields, in order: V gene, clone size, J gene, D gene, CDR3 protein, CDR3 DNA. The D gene is left open where the match is weak. Expanded clones get a size class; other rows say once, few or many, or leave the size out.

TRBV14,-,TRBJ2-1,-,CASSQGGHEQFF,TGTGCCAGCAGCCAAGGGGGGCATGAGCAGTTCTTC
TRBV28,few,TRBJ1-1,-,CASSRNRDGPEAFF,TGTGCCAGCAGTCGAAACAGGGATGGCCCTGAAGCTTTCTTT
TRBV20-1,-,TRBJ2-1,-,CSARGAGKQFF,TGCAGTGCTAGAGGGGCAGGCAAGCAGTTCTTC
TRBV4-3,-,TRBJ1-2,-,CASSQDRARAGYTF,TGCGCCAGCAGCCAAGATCGGGCCAGGGCTGGCTACACCTTC
TRBV28,-,TRBJ2-1,-,CASSRPPGRYNEQFF,TGTGCCAGCAGTCGCCCCCCCGGCAGGTACAATGAGCAGTTCTTC
TRBV6-5,few,TRBJ2-2,TRBD1,CASRIRDRGTGELFF,TGTGCCAGCAGGATCCGGGACAGGGGAACCGGGGAGCTGTTTTTT
TRBV19,-,TRBJ2-1,TRBD2,CASSIGTSGWNNEQFF,TGTGCCAGTAGTATAGGGACTAGCGGCTGGAACAATGAGCAGTTCTTC
TRBV2,-,TRBJ2-3,-,CASSASTDTQYF,TGTGCCAGCAGTGCATCCACAGATACGCAGTATTTT
TRBV7-9,once,TRBJ1-1,-,CASSHIRHDTEAFF,TGTGCCAGCAGCCATATAAGACACGACACTGAAGCTTTCTTT
TRBV4-3,-,TRBJ2-7,-,CASSQGKQSYEQYF,TGCGCCAGCAGCCAAGGGAAACAGAGTTACGAGCAGTACTTC
TRBV6-6,-,TRBJ1-1,-,CATSTIRRGNTEAFF,TGTGCCACCTCCACAATAAGACGGGGAAACACTGAAGCTTTCTTT
TRBV6-1,-,TRBJ2-7,TRBD1,CASSTTDRLAYEQYF,TGTGCCAGCAGTACGACGGACAGGCTCGCCTACGAGCAGTACTTC
TRBV7-3,-,TRBJ2-7,-,CASSPQSGSYEQYF,TGTGCCAGCAGCCCCCAGTCCGGGTCCTACGAGCAGTACTTC
TRBV28,-,TRBJ1-5,-,CASSSSGGAQPQHF,TGTGCCAGCAGTTCCTCGGGGGGCGCCCAGCCCCAGCATTTT
TRBV10-3,-,TRBJ2-5,TRBD1,CAISTGTGGETQYF,TGTGCCATCAGTACCGGGACAGGGGGCGAGACCCAGTACTTC
TRBV18,-,TRBJ2-7,TRBD1,CASSPRGLGTGVWEQYF,TGTGCCAGCTCACCCCGGGGGCTGGGGACAGGGGTCTGGGAGCAGTACTTC
TRBV11-2,-,TRBJ2-5,TRBD1,CASSLRGLAVTQETQYF,TGTGCCAGCAGCTTAAGGGGGCTAGCCGTTACACAAGAGACCCAGTACTTC
TRBV7-7,-,TRBJ2-2,-,CASSWGLNTGELFF,TGTGCCAGCAGTTGGGGACTTAACACCGGGGAGCTGTTTTTT
TRBV18,-,TRBJ2-2,TRBD2,CASSLFSGTNTGELFF,TGTGCCAGCTCGCTGTTTAGCGGGACGAACACCGGGGAGCTGTTTTTT
TRBV4-3,-,TRBJ1-1,-,CASSPDRGAEAFF,TGCGCCAGCAGCCCGGACCGGGGGGCTGAAGCTTTCTTT
TRBV18,-,TRBJ2-3,TRBD1,CASSPRTGFADTQYF,TGTGCCAGCTCACCCCGGACAGGGTTCGCAGATACGCAGTATTTT
TRBV30,-,TRBJ1-4,TRBD1,CAWSYLPGQGGEKLFF,TGTGCCTGGAGTTATTTACCGGGACAGGGGGGAGAAAAACTGTTTTTT
TRBV7-2,-,TRBJ2-5,-,CASSLSGMQETQYF,TGTGCCAGCAGCTTATCAGGGATGCAAGAGACCCAGTACTTC
TRBV7-9,-,TRBJ1-2,TRBD1,CASSPRTGGADTF,TGTGCCAGCAGCCCCAGGACAGGGGGCGCCGACACCTTC
TRBV19,-,TRBJ2-7,TRBD1,CASSMDRSSYEQYF,TGTGCCAGTAGTATGGACAGGTCCTCCTACGAGCAGTACTTC
TRBV5-1,few,TRBJ2-2,-,CASSFGGLNTGELFF,TGCGCCAGCAGCTTTGGGGGACTGAACACCGGGGAGCTGTTTTTT
TRBV2,-,TRBJ2-2,TRBD1,CASSEVGTGGTGELFF,TGTGCCAGCAGTGAAGTCGGGACAGGGGGCACCGGGGAGCTGTTTTTT
TRBV9,-,TRBJ2-5,TRBD1,CASSAEGTGDTKKTQYF,TGTGCCAGCAGCGCCGAGGGGACAGGCGATACCAAGAAGACCCAGTACTTC
TRBV7-6,-,TRBJ2-5,-,CASSLGFASSAQETQYF,TGTGCCAGCAGCTTAGGGTTCGCGTCTAGCGCCCAAGAGACCCAGTACTTC
TRBV28,-,TRBJ2-3,TRBD1,CASSFGTGSGTDTQYF,TGTGCCAGCAGTTTCGGGACAGGGTCCGGCACAGATACGCAGTATTTT
TRBV5-1,few,TRBJ2-6,-,CASMAIGRGEGANVLTF,TGCGCCAGCATGGCAATTGGCAGGGGAGAGGGGGCCAACGTCCTGACTTTC
TRBV7-9,few,TRBJ1-3,-,CASSLGRNSGNTIYF,TGTGCCAGCAGCCTGGGGCGGAACTCTGGAAACACCATATATTTT
TRBV5-4,-,TRBJ2-5,TRBD2,CASSLSRGQETQYF,TGTGCCAGCAGCTTGTCGCGGGGGCAAGAGACCCAGTACTTC
TRBV6-5,-,TRBJ2-1,TRBD2,CASSYSPASGRGEQFF,TGTGCCAGCAGTTACTCCCCCGCTAGCGGGAGGGGCGAGCAGTTCTTC
TRBV7-9,-,TRBJ1-2,-,CASSLLAGHRGYTF,TGTGCCAGCAGCCTATTAGCAGGGCATCGCGGCTACACCTTC
TRBV15,few,TRBJ2-5,-,CATSASRSNQETQYF,TGTGCCACCAGCGCAAGCCGATCCAATCAAGAGACCCAGTACTTC
TRBV2,few,TRBJ1-4,TRBD1,CASSDRDRVTTNEKLFF,TGTGCCAGCAGTGACCGGGACAGGGTTACAACTAATGAAAAACTGTTTTTT
TRBV15,few,TRBJ1-4,-,CATSTRQPGAYEKLFF,TGTGCCACCAGCACAAGACAGCCAGGCGCCTACGAAAAACTGTTTTTT
TRBV7-9,-,TRBJ2-3,-,CASSLDGSTDTQYF,TGTGCCAGCAGCTTAGACGGTAGCACAGATACGCAGTATTTT
TRBV6-1,-,TRBJ2-7,-,CASIWDISYEQYF,TGTGCCAGCATTTGGGACATCTCCTACGAGCAGTACTTC
TRBV11-2,-,TRBJ2-1,TRBD2,CASSLVAGGPHEQFF,TGTGCCAGCAGCTTAGTAGCGGGAGGGCCGCATGAGCAGTTCTTC